What follows are 18 T cell receptor beta chains derived from one specimen sequenced in a study of cytomegalovirus exposure and HLA in healthy donors. PCR amplification relied on 60 Vbeta primers (plus 13 Jbeta primers). Sequencing was performed with immunoSEQ multiplex PCR; in TCRdb, only in-frame clones are kept and a portion is missing. The sample comprises about 82,000 clones, around 10% of which are singletons, and about 24% rests with the top ten. Input material: PBMCs. These receptors all stem from a man aged 55 to 70 in good health and CMV-seropositive.

This clone was seen only a few times. This chain joins TRBV28 and TRBJ1-5; tentative D call: TRBD1 (5 bases). The CDR3 runs to 16 residues. The germline gives CDR1 MDHEN, CDR2 SYDVKM. The V and J ends lost 4 bases and 3 bases respectively, with 16 bases between them. CDR3 sequence reads: CASSSGIRSNNQPQHF. The DNA of the CDR3 is TGTGCCAGCAGTTCAGGGATCAGGTCCAACAATCAGCCCCAGCATTTT.

The genes are TRBV19 and TRBJ2-1; perhaps TRBD2 as D (6 bases). The CDR3 runs to 14 residues. The V end lost 7 bases, the J end lost 0 bases, and 10 bases lay between the germline ends. CDR1 and CDR2 (germline): LNHDA, SQIVND (reference sequence). CDR3 DNA: TGTGCCAGTACCGCGGGAAGCTCCTACAATGAGCAGTTCTTC. Its translation: CASTAGSSYNEQFF.

This clone came up a few times. The chain has TRBV9 and TRBJ2-3, with 12 nucleotides matching TRBD2. Trimming took 4 bases from V and 10 from J; bases not matched to a gene: 7. The CDR3 is made up of 14 amino acids. CDR1 and CDR2 (germline): SGDLS, YYNGEE. This CDR3 reads CASSLAGGPLSQYF. The CDR3 DNA reads TGTGCCAGCAGCCTAGCGGGGGGGCCTTTGTCGCAGTATTTT.

V gene TRBV27 combines with J gene TRBJ2-1; TRBD2 matches at 10 bases. This CDR3 has 14 residues. Germline V gives CDR1 MNHEY, CDR2 SMNVEV (reference sequence). V was pared by 6 bases and J by 7 bases, with 6 bases of the junction left unmatched. CDR3: CASRFATSGNEQFF. The CDR3 DNA reads as TGTGCCAGCAGATTCGCGACTAGCGGGAATGAGCAGTTCTTC.

This chain joins TRBV6-6 and TRBJ2-2; no clear D. The V end lost 3 bases, the J end lost 0 bases, and 5 bases lay between the germline ends. Per germline, CDR1 MNHNY and CDR2 SVGAGI (reference sequence). CDR3 length: 14 amino acids. The DNA of the CDR3 is TGTGCCAGCAGTTATGGGCCGAACACCGGGGAGCTGTTTTTT. Its translation: CASSYGPNTGELFF.

The sample holds a few counts of this clone. The CDR3 coding sequence is TGTGCCAGCAGTGAAGACACAGGTCCCTACAATGAGCAGTTCTTC. Encoded protein: CASSEDTGPYNEQFF. The chain links TRBV6-1 to TRBJ2-1; TRBD1 is a possible D gene (5 bases). V shed 1 base and J shed 2 bases, with 9 bases lying between them. Germline V lookup: CDR1 MNHNS, CDR2 SASEGT. This CDR3 has 15 amino acids.

This clone was found a few times. V gene TRBV28 combines with J gene TRBJ2-7; TRBD1 matches at 10 bases. Germline-derived CDR1 and CDR2 are MDHEN and SYDVKM. J was trimmed by 7 bases and V by 7 bases; bases with no gene match: 7. The CDR3 length is 13 residues. In DNA form, the CDR3 reads TGTGCCAGCACTTTGGACAGGGGGGATGAGCAGTACTTC. It is translated as CASTLDRGDEQYF.

Only a few counts were recorded for this clone. CDR3 loop: CASSRLSGDAGETQYF. CDR3 nucleotide sequence: TGTGCCAGCAGCCGACTGTCGGGGGACGCCGGAGAGACCCAGTACTTC. The chain combines TRBV5-4 with TRBJ2-5, with D perhaps matching TRBD2 (6 bases). The CDR3 runs 16 residues. Germline CDR1 is SGHNT and CDR2 is YYREEE (reference sequence). The V gene lost 4 bases and the J gene lost 4 bases, with 20 bases spanning the gap.

The rearrangement uses TRBV5-1 and TRBJ1-2; D is undetermined. This CDR3 has 14 amino acids. V dropped 4 bases and J dropped 2 bases, with 12 bases sitting between them. Germline CDR1 SGHRS, CDR2 YFSETQ. The CDR3 DNA follows: TGCGCCAGCAGCCCCCCGGCCGGGAACTATGGCTACACCTTC. This encodes CASSPPAGNYGYTF.

This clone was seen just once. The chain joins TRBV9 to TRBJ1-3, with D tentatively TRBD1 (5 bases). Trimming removed 4 bases at V and 4 bases at J, with 15 bases between. The germline CDR1 and CDR2 sequences are SGDLS and YYNGEE. The CDR3 is made up of 15 amino acids. The CDR3 sequence: CASSPREGPGNTIYF. The CDR3 DNA follows: TGTGCCAGCAGCCCCCGGGAGGGGCCGGGAAACACCATATATTTT.

This clone was counted only a few times. This chain connects TRBV5-1 to TRBJ2-1; 8 bases are a match to TRBD2. J lost 2 bases, V lost 0 bases, and 1 base had no gene match. The germline V gene has CDR1 SGHRS and CDR2 YFSETQ. The CDR3 is 15 amino acids. CDR3 residues: CASSLAGGTYNEQFF. CDR3 nucleotide sequence: TGCGCCAGCAGCTTGGCGGGAGGGACCTACAATGAGCAGTTCTTC.

This clone was found a few times. The chain is built from TRBV30 and TRBJ2-3, with D possibly TRBD2 on 7 matching bases. Germline lookup yields CDR1 GTSNPN and CDR2 SVGIG (reference sequence). This CDR3 region has 15 residues. The V end lost 5 bases, the J end lost 5 bases, and 20 bases lay between the germline ends. CDR3 sequence (DNA): TGTGCCTGGTCCTATGGTGGGGGGGCCGGAGATACGCAGTATTTT. Protein sequence: CAWSYGGGAGDTQYF.

The CDR3 sequence is CASRTVAGGPGEQFF. CDR3 DNA: TGCGCCAGCAGGACCGTAGCGGGAGGGCCCGGTGAGCAGTTCTTC. The genes are TRBV5-1 and TRBJ2-1, with 11 bases aligning to TRBD2. CDR1 is SGHRS, CDR2 YFSETQ, per germline. The CDR3 loop spans 15 amino acids. The V and J ends lost 5 bases and 9 bases, in that order; junction bases with no gene match: 10.

This clone came up a few times. V usage is TRBV27 and J usage is TRBJ2-2; 9 bases match TRBD1. The length of the CDR3 is 16 residues. The junction had 4 bases not matched to a gene; V was cut back by 0 bases and J by 5 bases. CDR1 MNHEY and CDR2 SMNVEV come from the germline V gene (reference sequence). The CDR3: CASSLSGTGITGELFF. The CDR3 DNA reads as TGTGCCAGCAGTTTATCCGGGACAGGGATTACCGGGGAGCTGTTTTTT.

This chain connects TRBV27 to TRBJ2-3; 11 bases map to TRBD2. The CDR3 has 16 amino acids. CDR1 and CDR2 from the germline V gene are MNHEY and SMNVEV (reference sequence). V lost 2 bases and J lost 3; bases outside the gene matches: 4. As DNA, the CDR3 is TGTGCCAGCAGTTTAGGGCTAGCGGGAGGTACAGATACGCAGTATTTT. This gives the protein CASSLGLAGGTDTQYF.

This clone was observed a few times. A read error may produce the germline difference seen at one junction end. The V gene is TRBV7-7, the J gene TRBJ2-3; TRBD2 aligns across 13 bases. The CDR3 runs to 16 residues. In germline, CDR1 is SSHAT, CDR2 FNYEAQ (reference sequence). The CDR3 loop is CASSLGLAGAADTQYF. For the CDR3, the DNA is TGTGCTAGCAGCTTAGGACTAGCGGGGGCTGCAGATACGCAGTATTTT.

This clone appeared a few times. The chain recombines TRBV6-5 with TRBJ1-1; no reliable D call. The V end lost 5 bases, the J end lost 0 bases, and 10 bases lay between the germline ends. Germline V gene data show CDR1 as MNHEY and CDR2 as SVGAGI. The CDR3 spans 14 residues. The CDR3 region has the DNA TGTGCCAGCAGTACCCCAGGATTGAACACTGAAGCTTTCTTT. Translation gives CASSTPGLNTEAFF.

This rearrangement joins TRBV2 to TRBJ2-5, with 7 nucleotides matching TRBD1. V dropped 1 base and J dropped 1; count of bases not matched to a gene: 3. The CDR3 covers 15 residues. Germline CDR1 is SNHLY and CDR2 is FYNNEI. The CDR3 sequence: CASSEVRGPQETQYF. The CDR3, as DNA: TGTGCCAGCAGTGAAGTTAGGGGGCCCCAAGAGACCCAGTACTTC. The full variable domain, in which reference TRBV2 and TRBJ2-5 provide the parts outside the CDR3, is EPEVTQTPSHQVTQMGQEVILRCVPISNHLYFYWYRQILGQKVEFLVSFYNNEISEKSEIFDDQFSVERPDGSNFTLKIRSTKLEDSAMYFCASSEVRGPQETQYFGPGTRLLVL.